What follows describes a single TCR beta chain. As yet, its antigen is unknown. CDR3 length: 14 amino acids. CDR1 and CDR2 (germline): SGDLS, YYNGEE. With 3 bases removed from V and 2 bases from J, the gap between germline ends came to 12 bases. The time point denotes: peripheral blood 6 weeks after treatment start. For each patient, 1 to 8 samples were obtained, pretreatment and on-treatment. Only in-frame clones appear in the TCRdb table, and some are missing; sequencing was by immunoSEQ multiplex PCR. The sample comprises approximately 36,000 clones, more than 80% of which are singletons, and about 10% rests with the top ten. The data derive from a study of PD-L1 blockade in urothelial cancer. Study-level information: The patients' atezolizumab therapy, 1,200 mg intravenously every 3 weeks, started in about 2014. Treatment start was followed by blood analysis at 3 weeks (second dose) and again at 6 weeks.

Study results and limitations: More expansion of tumor-associated blood clones, seen at 3 weeks, marked durable-benefit patients.

Sample: PBMCs, taken around atezolizumab (anti-PD-L1) treatment. The chain employs TRBV9 and TRBJ2-7, with D tentatively TRBD1 (5 bases). The receptor's source is a man between 40 and 49 years old with urothelial cancer. This CDR3 is CASSAGHTAYEQYF. CDR3 DNA sequence: TGTGCCAGCAGCGCCGGACATACGGCCTACGAGCAGTACTTC.